This entry features one T cell receptor (beta chain) sequence. Repertoires were generated with immunoSEQ multiplex PCR, while TCRdb's copy carries only in-frame clones and drops some. Of roughly 110,000 clones in the sample, around 80% were seen once. The data were obtained in a study of blood T cell repertoires in COVID-19. Per germline, CDR1 LNHDA and CDR2 SQIVND (reference sequence). CDR3 length equals 15 residues. J gave up 6 bases and V 8 bases, and 9 bases lay outside the gene matches. The sequence came from an elderly man with COVID-19, enrolled during active disease. Input material: peripheral blood. The rearrangement uses TRBV19 and TRBJ1-5; TRBD1 matches 11 bases. CDR3 loop: CASSGTGGPGQPQHF. The CDR3, as DNA: TGTGCCAGTTCCGGGACAGGGGGTCCCGGTCAGCCCCAGCATTTT.